This entry lists 31 T cell receptor beta chains sequenced from one sample in a study of blood T cell repertoires in COVID-19. The data were produced by immunoSEQ multiplex PCR, yet TCRdb's version contains in-frame clones alone and is incomplete. Among some 240,000 clones listed, around 80% were seen once. The sequenced sample consisted of peripheral blood. These receptors were taken from a man between 50 and 59 years old with active or convalescent COVID-19.

The chain is built from TRBV5-6 and TRBJ1-3, with D possibly TRBD1 on 6 matching bases. V shed 2 bases and J shed 0 bases, with 12 bases lying between them. Germline CDR1 is SGHDT and CDR2 is YYEEEE. The CDR3 contains 16 residues. In DNA form, the CDR3 reads TGTGCCAGCAGCTTCGCTCTGACAGGCTCTGGAAACACCATATATTTT. This encodes CASSFALTGSGNTIYF.

V gene TRBV7-8 combines with J gene TRBJ2-7; 7 positions match TRBD2. The CDR3 totals 16 residues. Germline-derived CDR1 and CDR2 are SGHVS and FQNEAQ. Germline trimming cut 2 bases from V and 5 bases from J; bases unmatched to any gene: 12. The CDR3 DNA follows: TGTGCCAGCAGCTTATCCCCGGGCCTAGCGGACGACGAGCAGTACTTC. Amino acid sequence: CASSLSPGLADDEQYF. The complete variable domain, with remaining parts taken from reference TRBV7-8 and TRBJ2-7, reads GAGVSQSPRYKVAKRGQDVALRCDPISGHVSLFWYQQALGQGPEFLTYFQNEAQLDKSGLPSDRFFAERPEGSVSTLKIQRTQQEDSAVYLCASSLSPGLADDEQYFGPGTRLTVT.

This chain joins TRBV7-8 and TRBJ1-1; 10 positions agree with TRBD1. Unmatched junction bases numbered 8, after V lost 5 bases and J lost 11 bases. The CDR3 has 13 amino acids. Germline V CDR1 and CDR2: SGHVS, FQNEAQ. CDR3 sequence reads: CASSPGQGHEAFF. CDR3 DNA sequence: TGTGCCAGCAGCCCGGGACAGGGGCATGAGGCTTTCTTT.

This clone has more than one count but fewer than ten. V gene TRBV28 combines with J gene TRBJ1-3; TRBD1 matches at 12 bases. Trimming took 6 bases from V and 2 from J; bases not matched to a gene: 5. There are 16 residues in the CDR3. Per the germline V gene, CDR1 is MDHEN and CDR2 is SYDVKM. CDR3 bases: TGTGCCAGCAGAAGGGGACAGGGGGCTCCTGGAAACACCATATATTTT. Its protein is CASRRGQGAPGNTIYF.

This CDR3 reads CASSLYRPRWSYQPQHF. DNA for the CDR3: TGTGCCAGCAGCTTATACAGGCCCCGCTGGAGTTATCAGCCCCAGCATTTT. The chain has TRBV7-3 and TRBJ1-5, with a tentative D call TRBD1 (5 bases). V was shortened by 2 bases and J by 5 bases, with 19 bases between the two germline ends. There are 17 residues in the CDR3. CDR1 and CDR2 from the germline V gene are SGHTA and FQGTGA.

The CDR3 loop reads CASSFGGVDTQYF. The CDR3 DNA reads as TGTGCCAGCAGCTTCGGAGGAGTAGATACGCAGTATTTT. V and J are TRBV7-9 and TRBJ2-3, with D possibly matching TRBD2 (5 bases). Germline CDR1 is SEHNR and CDR2 is FQNEAQ (reference sequence). The CDR3 covers 13 residues. Between the trimmed V and J ends, which lost 3 bases and 5 bases, there was a span of 9 bases.

The V and J genes are TRBV20-1 and TRBJ2-7, with 7 bases matching TRBD1. This CDR3 comprises 11 residues. Germline CDR1 and CDR2: DFQATT and SNEGSKA (reference sequence). The V and J ends lost 5 bases and 5 bases, in that order; junction bases with no gene match: 3. CDR3 sequence (DNA): TGCAGTGCTTACAGGGGCCACGAGCAGTACGTC. Protein product: CSAYRGHEQYV.

The chain couples TRBV19 to TRBJ2-7; TRBD2 might be the D (6 bases). The CDR3 consists of 13 residues. Trimming stripped 4 bases from V and 9 bases from J, with 16 bases between. Germline values: CDR1 LNHDA, CDR2 SQIVND (reference sequence). DNA of the CDR3: TGTGCCAGTAGTACAGACGCGGGGCAGGTGCAGTACTTC. This translates into CASSTDAGQVQYF.

The genes are TRBV2 and TRBJ1-1; the match to TRBD1 covers 7 bases. The germline CDR1 and CDR2 sequences are SNHLY and FYNNEI. The CDR3 totals 13 residues. Trimming cost V 10 bases and J 3 bases; bases outside gene matches: 8. CDR3 coding DNA: TGTGCCATGAGCAGGGGGTCTGACACTGAAGCTTTCTTT. Its translation: CAMSRGSDTEAFF.

The chain carries TRBV7-3 and TRBJ2-1; maybe TRBD2 (6 bases). V was clipped by 5 bases and J by 1 base, with 21 bases between them. CDR1 is SGHTA and CDR2 is FQGTGA in the germline V gene. This CDR3 spans 18 amino acids. CDR3: CASSQEVTRDLSYNEQFF. The CDR3 DNA follows: TGTGCCAGCAGCCAAGAAGTAACCCGGGACTTGTCCTACAATGAGCAGTTCTTC.

The chain uses TRBV6-6 and TRBJ1-3; tentative D call: TRBD1 (6 bases). The germline gives CDR1 MNHNY, CDR2 SVGAGI (reference sequence). Trimming stripped 4 bases from V and 1 base from J, with 8 bases between. CDR3 size: 14 residues. In DNA form, the CDR3 reads TGTGCCAGCAGTTCCACAGGGTCTGGAAACACCATATATTTT. It specifies CASSSTGSGNTIYF.

The gene calls are TRBV11-2 and TRBJ2-1; 8 positions agree with TRBD1. CDR1 SGHAT and CDR2 FQNNGV come from the germline V gene. J was trimmed by 9 bases and V by 1 base; bases with no gene match: 8. The CDR3 runs 15 residues. The CDR3 region has the DNA TGTGCCAGCAGCTTAGGGGACAGGTCGTTCATTGAGCAGTTCTTC. It yields the protein CASSLGDRSFIEQFF.

This chain connects TRBV7-8 to TRBJ2-7; 9 positions agree with TRBD2. This CDR3 has 17 amino acids. The V segment lost 1 base and the J segment 3 bases; nucleotides outside the gene matches: 10. Germline V gives CDR1 SGHVS, CDR2 FQNEAQ. The CDR3 sequence is CASSLGASGKGFYEQYF. Here the CDR3 DNA reads TGTGCCAGCAGCTTAGGTGCTAGCGGGAAGGGCTTCTACGAGCAGTACTTC.

The CDR3 sequence: CASSDRGWEQYF. CDR3 bases: TGTGCCAGCAGTGACAGGGGGTGGGAGCAGTACTTC. V and J are TRBV2 and TRBJ2-7, with 7 bases lining up with TRBD1. Germline values: CDR1 SNHLY, CDR2 FYNNEI. The V and J ends lost 3 bases and 7 bases, in that order; junction bases with no gene match: 3. The CDR3 extends over 12 amino acids.

The CDR3 DNA follows: TGTGCCAGCAAAAGGGGATCCGACAGGGACTACGAGCAGTACGTC. This codes for CASKRGSDRDYEQYV. The rearrangement joins TRBV21-1 to TRBJ2-7; the table gives TRBD1 as D, unverified against the DNA. TRBV21-1 is given as a pseudogene. The CDR3 is made up of 15 amino acids.

The V call is TRBV28, the J call TRBJ2-3; 7 bases match TRBD2. Trimming took 4 bases from V and 4 from J; bases not matched to a gene: 8. Germline V lookup: CDR1 MDHEN, CDR2 SYDVKM. The CDR3 runs to 15 residues. The CDR3 nucleotides are TGTGCCAGCAGTTATCCGAGCGGGAAAGCAGATACGCAGTATTTT. Translation: CASSYPSGKADTQYF.

The chain recombines TRBV4-3 with TRBJ1-1; D ambiguous. The germline gives CDR1 LGHNA, CDR2 YSLEER. V lost 10 bases and J lost 1, with 13 bases in between. CDR3 length: 13 residues. This CDR3 reads CATSTGRNTEAFF. CDR3 nucleotides: TGCGCCACCTCAACGGGGAGGAACACTGAAGCTTTCTTT.

This rearrangement joins TRBV5-6 to TRBJ2-4; a weak D match, TRBD1 (7 bases). Germline V gene sequence: CDR1 SGHDT, CDR2 YYEEEE. V shed 1 base and J shed 8 bases, with 13 bases lying between them. The CDR3 has 14 residues. The CDR3 spells CASSLSPRGDIQYF. Written as DNA, the CDR3 is TGTGCCAGCAGCTTGTCCCCCAGGGGGGACATTCAGTACTTC.

The chain joins TRBV15 to TRBJ2-1, with 7 nucleotides matching TRBD2. This CDR3 has 15 amino acids. The ends lost 3 bases at V and 4 bases at J; junction bases unmatched: 6. Germline values: CDR1 LNHNV, CDR2 YYDKDF (reference sequence). The CDR3 bases are TGTGCCACCAGCAGGGAGCTAGCGGATTACAATGAGCAGTTCTTC. Its protein is CATSRELADYNEQFF.

Concerning this clone: The sample contains more than one DNA sequence encoding this CDR3. This chain links TRBV7-2 with TRBJ1-2; TRBD1 is a possible D gene (5 bases). The germline CDR1 and CDR2 sequences are SGHTA and FQGNSA. The CDR3 sequence is 12 residues long. Trimming took 2 bases from V and 5 from J, leaving 6 bases between them. The CDR3 coding sequence is TGTGCCAGCAGCTTACAGGGTTATGGCTACACCTTC. Its protein is CASSLQGYGYTF.

The V call is TRBV6-2 or TRBV6-3, the J call TRBJ1-3; D is possibly TRBD1 (6 bases). Germline CDR1 is MNHEY and CDR2 is SVGEGT. The V end lost 2 bases, the J end lost 3 bases, and 11 bases lay between the germline ends. CDR3 length: 15 amino acids. In nucleotides, the CDR3 is TGTGCCAGCAGTTACCCAACAGGGTTTGGAAACACCATATATTTT. It encodes CASSYPTGFGNTIYF.

The CDR3 protein is CASSLMASATNEKLFF. Here the CDR3 DNA reads TGCGCCAGCAGCTTGATGGCTTCTGCAACTAATGAAAAACTGTTTTTT. This chain connects TRBV5-1 to TRBJ1-4; unclear D gene. Germline values: CDR1 SGHRS, CDR2 YFSETQ. V was clipped by 1 base and J by 0 bases, with 10 bases between them. CDR3 size: 16 residues.

The rearrangement links TRBV29-1 to TRBJ2-1; D is possibly TRBD1 (6 bases). The CDR3 loop spans 13 amino acids. Trimming left V 3 bases short and J 8 bases short, with 14 bases between. The germline V gene has CDR1 SQVTM and CDR2 ANQGSEA. The CDR3 protein is CSVDVTGSDEQFF. The CDR3 DNA sequence: TGCAGCGTTGACGTTACAGGGTCGGATGAGCAGTTCTTC.

This clone was picked up one time. The chain has TRBV7-6 and TRBJ2-2; a weak D match, TRBD1 (6 bases). The CDR3 is made up of 15 amino acids. V was trimmed by 0 bases and J by 7 bases, leaving 12 bases between them. Germline CDR1 is SGHVS and CDR2 is FNYEAQ. The CDR3 sequence is CASSLAQGGGGELFF. CDR3 nucleotides: TGTGCCAGCAGCTTAGCACAGGGTGGTGGCGGGGAGCTGTTTTTT.

Note on this clone: The same CDR3 can be traced to other DNA sequences in this sample. J is TRBJ1-5 and V is TRBV12-3 or TRBV12-4, with D perhaps matching TRBD1 (6 bases). The CDR3 is 13 amino acids. Trimming cost V 5 bases and J 4 bases, with 9 bases left between them. CDR3 bases: TGTGCCAGCAGTCTACAGGGTAATCAGCCCCAGCATTTT. Translation: CASSLQGNQPQHF.

CDR3 sequence: CATSRTGFTEAFF. The CDR3 DNA reads as TGTGCCACCAGCAGGACAGGGTTCACTGAAGCTTTCTTT. The V call is TRBV15, the J call TRBJ1-1, with 7 bases that match TRBD1. The V segment lost 3 bases and the J segment 4 bases; nucleotides outside the gene matches: 2. The CDR3 consists of 13 residues. In germline, CDR1 is LNHNV, CDR2 YYDKDF (reference sequence). Full variable domain (rest looked up from reference TRBV15 and TRBJ1-1): DAMVIQNPRYQVTQFGKPVTLSCSQTLNHNVMYWYQQKSSQAPKLLFHYYDKDFNNEADTPDNFQSRRPNTSFCFLDIRSPGLGDTAMYLCATSRTGFTEAFFGQGTRLTVV.

The genes are TRBV6-5 and TRBJ1-2, with D possibly matching TRBD1 (5 bases). This CDR3 comprises 14 residues. Germline lookup yields CDR1 MNHEY and CDR2 SVGAGI. The V end was cut by 2 bases, the J end by 6 bases, with 13 bases between. CDR3 sequence: CASSYTVDTHGYTF. DNA of the CDR3: TGTGCCAGCAGTTACACCGTGGACACTCATGGCTACACCTTC.

In its sample, this clone was seen a few times. V is TRBV28 and J is TRBJ2-7; 7 nucleotides line up with TRBD2. Germline CDR1 is MDHEN and CDR2 is SYDVKM. Trimming at V came to 5 bases and at J to 0 bases, leaving 4 bases not matched to a gene. The CDR3 is 14 residues long. In nucleotides, the CDR3 is TGTGCCAGCAGTAGAAGGGACTACTCCTACGAGCAGTACTTC. It encodes CASSRRDYSYEQYF.

The chain is built from TRBV24-1 and TRBJ2-1; 7 nucleotides match TRBD1. The CDR3 is 17 amino acids. The V gene's germline CDR1 is KGHDR and CDR2 SFDVKD. V lost 3 bases to trimming and J lost 0 bases; unmatched junction nucleotides: 7. The CDR3 sequence: CATSDDRDPNSYNEQFF. CDR3 nucleotide sequence: TGTGCCACCAGTGATGACAGGGATCCCAACTCCTACAATGAGCAGTTCTTC.

The CDR3 region is CASSGGGHREQPQHF. CDR3 in DNA: TGTGCCAGCAGTGGGGGAGGCCACCGGGAACAGCCCCAGCATTTT. This rearrangement joins TRBV28 to TRBJ1-5; tentative D call: TRBD1 (5 bases). This CDR3 has 15 residues. Germline values: CDR1 MDHEN, CDR2 SYDVKM. With 5 bases removed from V and 7 bases from J, the gap between germline ends came to 18 bases. The full variable domain, completed using reference TRBV28 and TRBJ1-5, is DVKVTQSSRYLVKRTGEKVFLECVQDMDHENMFWYRQDPGLGLRLIYFSYDVKMKEKGDIPEGYSVSREKKERFSLILESASTNQTSMYLCASSGGGHREQPQHFGDGTRLSIL.

The chain combines TRBV15 with TRBJ2-1; D remains unclear. The CDR3 length is 13 residues. Trimming stripped 1 base from V and 8 bases from J, with 9 bases between. Germline values: CDR1 LNHNV, CDR2 YYDKDF (reference sequence). The CDR3 reads CATSRAGFDEQFF. DNA of the CDR3: TGTGCCACCAGCAGAGCGGGTTTTGATGAGCAGTTCTTC.